The clone carrying this TCR beta chain came up a few times. What it binds is not known. This entry belongs to a study of sequential checkpoint blockade in melanoma. The study's findings and limits: For nivolumab-first patients, baseline tumor clonality was associated with response. T-cell fraction and clonality followed PD-L1 and CD8+ counts, not mutational load.

Some clones are missing from TCRdb's copy, which holds only in-frame ones; the method was immunoSEQ multiplex PCR. The sample holds approximately 1,100 clones, 28% seen once. This CDR3 contains 14 residues. CDR1 and CDR2 (germline): KGHSH, LQKENI. Trimming cost V 3 bases and J 5 bases, with 13 bases left between them. The treatment is: randomized to nivolumab then ipilimumab (arm A) or the reverse (arm B). DNA-damaging chemotherapy had not been given to any patient beforehand. The TCR originated in a human donor with melanoma. The input for sequencing was tumor tissue (inferred from file names), taken from a patient given nivolumab and ipilimumab in sequence. This chain links TRBV18 with TRBJ1-1; tentatively, D is TRBD1 (6 bases). CDR3 in amino acids: CASSPGQRGTEAFF. Here the CDR3 DNA reads TGTGCCAGCTCACCCGGACAGAGGGGGACTGAAGCTTTCTTT.